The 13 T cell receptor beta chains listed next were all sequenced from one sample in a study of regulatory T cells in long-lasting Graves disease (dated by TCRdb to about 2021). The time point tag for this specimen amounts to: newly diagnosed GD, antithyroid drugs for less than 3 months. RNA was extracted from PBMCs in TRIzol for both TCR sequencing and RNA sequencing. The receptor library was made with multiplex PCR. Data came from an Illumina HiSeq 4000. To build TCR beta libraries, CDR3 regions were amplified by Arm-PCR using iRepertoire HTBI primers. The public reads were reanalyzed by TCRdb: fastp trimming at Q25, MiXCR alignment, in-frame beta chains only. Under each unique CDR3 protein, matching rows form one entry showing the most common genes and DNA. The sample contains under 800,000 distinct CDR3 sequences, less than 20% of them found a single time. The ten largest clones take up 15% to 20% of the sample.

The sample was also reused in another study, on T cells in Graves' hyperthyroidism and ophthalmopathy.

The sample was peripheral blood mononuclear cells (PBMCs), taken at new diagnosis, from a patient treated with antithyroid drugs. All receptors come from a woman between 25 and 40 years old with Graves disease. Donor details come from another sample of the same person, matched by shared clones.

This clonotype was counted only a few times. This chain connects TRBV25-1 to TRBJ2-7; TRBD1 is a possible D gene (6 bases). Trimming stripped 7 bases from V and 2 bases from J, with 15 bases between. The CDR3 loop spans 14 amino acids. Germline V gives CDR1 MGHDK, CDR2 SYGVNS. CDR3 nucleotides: TGTGCCAGCACAGGGGATAGAGGGGCCTACGAGCAGTACTTC. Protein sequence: CASTGDRGAYEQYF.

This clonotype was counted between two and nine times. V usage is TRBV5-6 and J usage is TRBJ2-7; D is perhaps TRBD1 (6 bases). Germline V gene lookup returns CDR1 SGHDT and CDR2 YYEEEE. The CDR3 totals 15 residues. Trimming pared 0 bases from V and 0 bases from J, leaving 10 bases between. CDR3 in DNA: TGTGCCAGCAGCTTGGTTGGGGGCCCCTCCTACGAGCAGTACTTC. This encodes CASSLVGGPSYEQYF.

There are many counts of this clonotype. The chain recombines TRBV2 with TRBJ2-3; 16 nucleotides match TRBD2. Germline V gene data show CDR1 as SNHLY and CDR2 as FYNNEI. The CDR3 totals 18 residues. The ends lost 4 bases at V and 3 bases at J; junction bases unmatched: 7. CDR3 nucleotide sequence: TGTGCCAGCAGTGGAGGGACTAGCGGGAGGGCCGCGACAGATACGCAGTATTTT. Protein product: CASSGGTSGRAATDTQYF.

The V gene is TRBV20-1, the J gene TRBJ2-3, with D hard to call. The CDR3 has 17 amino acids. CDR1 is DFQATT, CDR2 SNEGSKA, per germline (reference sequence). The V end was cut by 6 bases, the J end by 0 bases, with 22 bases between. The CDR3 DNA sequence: TGCAGTGCCCAGCCCCGGGCAGGCAGAACGAGCACAGATACGCAGTATTTT. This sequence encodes CSAQPRAGRTSTDTQYF.

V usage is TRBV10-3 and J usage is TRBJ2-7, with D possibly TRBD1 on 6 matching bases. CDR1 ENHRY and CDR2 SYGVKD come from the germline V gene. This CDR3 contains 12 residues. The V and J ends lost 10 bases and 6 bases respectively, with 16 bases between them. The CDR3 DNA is TGTGCCACCAGGACAGCCGCTTTCGAGCAGTACTTC. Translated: CATRTAAFEQYF.

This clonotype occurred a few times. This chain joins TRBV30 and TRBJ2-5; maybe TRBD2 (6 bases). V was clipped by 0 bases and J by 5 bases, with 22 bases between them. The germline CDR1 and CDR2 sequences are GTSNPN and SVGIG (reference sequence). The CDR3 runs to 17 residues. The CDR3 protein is CAWSVLTFVEGPETQYF. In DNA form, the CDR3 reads TGTGCCTGGAGTGTACTTACTTTTGTGGAGGGCCCCGAGACCCAGTACTTC.

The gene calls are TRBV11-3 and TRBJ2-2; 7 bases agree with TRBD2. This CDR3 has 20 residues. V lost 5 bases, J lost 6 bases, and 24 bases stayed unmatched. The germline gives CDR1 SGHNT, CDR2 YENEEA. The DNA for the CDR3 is TGTGCCAGCAGCCCCTCTGGGGCCTTAGCGGGTGATACCTTGGCCGGGGAGCTGTTTTTT. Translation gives CASSPSGALAGDTLAGELFF. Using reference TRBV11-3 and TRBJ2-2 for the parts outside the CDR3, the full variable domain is EAGVVQSPRYKIIEKKQPVAFWCNPISGHNTLYWYLQNLGQGPELLIRYENEEAVDDSQLPKDRFSAERLKGVDSTLKIQPAELGDSAVYLCASSPSGALAGDTLAGELFFGEGSRLTVL.

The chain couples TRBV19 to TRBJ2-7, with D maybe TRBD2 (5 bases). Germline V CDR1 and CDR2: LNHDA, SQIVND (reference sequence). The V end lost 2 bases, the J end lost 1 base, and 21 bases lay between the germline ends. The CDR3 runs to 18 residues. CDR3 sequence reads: CASSIKPRSGGSSYEQYF. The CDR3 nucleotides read TGTGCCAGTAGTATAAAGCCCCGGAGCGGTGGGAGTTCCTACGAGCAGTACTTC. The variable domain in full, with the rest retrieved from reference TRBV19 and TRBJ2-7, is DGGITQSPKYLFRKEGQNVTLSCEQNLNHDAMYWYRQDPGQGLRLIYYSQIVNDFQKGDIAEGYSVSREKKESFPLTVTSAQKNPTAFYLCASSIKPRSGGSSYEQYFGPGTRLTVT.

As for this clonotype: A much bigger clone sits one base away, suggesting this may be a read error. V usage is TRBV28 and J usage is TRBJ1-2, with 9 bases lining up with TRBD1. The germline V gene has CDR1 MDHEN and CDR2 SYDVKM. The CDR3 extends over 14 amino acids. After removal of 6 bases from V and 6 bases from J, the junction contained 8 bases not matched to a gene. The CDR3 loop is CASRPPGQGNGYTF. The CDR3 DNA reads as TGTGCCAGCAGACCTCCGGGACAGGGTAATGGCTACACCTTC.

The CDR3 reads CASTRAGAYHNEQFF. DNA for the CDR3: TGTGCCAGCACCCGCGCGGGAGCTTACCACAATGAGCAGTTCTTC. The J gene is TRBJ2-1, the V gene TRBV6-2 or TRBV6-3; 7 nucleotides align to TRBD2. CDR3 length: 15 residues. Looked up from germline, CDR1 is MNHEY and CDR2 is SVGEGT. V lost 7 bases, J lost 5 bases, and 11 bases stayed unmatched.

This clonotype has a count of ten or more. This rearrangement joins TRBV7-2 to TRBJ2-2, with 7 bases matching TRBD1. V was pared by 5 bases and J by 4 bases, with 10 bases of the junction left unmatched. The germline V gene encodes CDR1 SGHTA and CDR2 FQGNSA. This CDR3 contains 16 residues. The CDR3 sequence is CASSTARNRGTGELFF. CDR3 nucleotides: TGTGCCAGCAGCACCGCCAGAAACAGGGGCACCGGGGAGCTGTTTTTT.

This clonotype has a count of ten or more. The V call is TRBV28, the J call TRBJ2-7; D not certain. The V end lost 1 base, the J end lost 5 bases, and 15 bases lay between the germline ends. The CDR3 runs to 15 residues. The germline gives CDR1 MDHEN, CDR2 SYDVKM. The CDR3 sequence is CASSLSEEQRNEQYF. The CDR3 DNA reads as TGTGCCAGCAGTTTATCCGAGGAGCAGAGGAACGAGCAGTACTTC.

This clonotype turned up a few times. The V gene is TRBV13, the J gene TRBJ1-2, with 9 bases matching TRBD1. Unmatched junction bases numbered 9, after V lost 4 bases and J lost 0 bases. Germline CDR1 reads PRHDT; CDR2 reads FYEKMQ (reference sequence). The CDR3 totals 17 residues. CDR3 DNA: TGTGCCAGCAGCTCTGCGGGACAGGGCTTTTCTAACTATGGCTACACCTTC. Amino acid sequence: CASSSAGQGFSNYGYTF.